Listed here are 32 T cell receptor beta chains from one sample, sequenced in a study of T cell responses to AZD1222 COVID-19 vaccine. TCRdb keeps only in-frame clones here, not all; method: immunoSEQ multiplex PCR. The repertoire has around 86,000 clones, roughly 90% of them found once; the top ten carry 8.4%. Sequenced here: peripheral blood, sampled on day 0 of AZD1222 vaccination. Receptors were obtained from an adult in good health.

The chain combines TRBV6-5 with TRBJ1-2; unclear D gene. Per germline, CDR1 MNHEY and CDR2 SVGAGI. Trimming cost V 0 bases and J 4 bases, with 9 bases left between them. This CDR3 is 14 amino acids long. CDR3 in amino acids: CASSYSGSLYGYTF. In DNA, the CDR3 is TGTGCCAGCAGTTACTCGGGCAGCCTCTATGGCTACACCTTC.

This sequence joins TRBV7-9 and TRBJ1-5; D possibly corresponds to TRBD1 (5 bases). V was cut by 8 bases and J by 0 bases, with 17 bases left in between. The CDR3 is made up of 16 amino acids. CDR1 SEHNR and CDR2 FQNEAQ come from the germline V gene (reference sequence). The CDR3 DNA follows: TGTGCCAGCCGAGATAGGGGCGCCTATAGCAATCAGCCCCAGCATTTT. It specifies CASRDRGAYSNQPQHF.

This chain uses TRBV3-1 (or the pseudogene TRBV3-2) with TRBJ1-1, with D possibly being TRBD1 (5 bases). CDR1 and CDR2 (germline): LGHDT, YNNKEL (reference sequence). This CDR3 has 14 amino acids. V was pared by 8 bases and J by 1 base, with 14 bases between. This CDR3 is CASSPGLRNTEAFF. The CDR3, as DNA: TGTGCCAGCTCCCCGGGACTAAGGAACACTGAAGCTTTCTTT.

V and J are TRBV27 and TRBJ1-5; 10 bases match TRBD1. V shed 5 bases and J 5 bases; nucleotides not matched to a gene: 6. The CDR3 is 15 residues long. The germline V gene has CDR1 MNHEY and CDR2 SMNVEV (reference sequence). CDR3 sequence reads: CASSPLGTGDQPQHF. The CDR3 DNA sequence: TGTGCCAGCAGTCCCCTTGGGACAGGGGATCAGCCCCAGCATTTT.

This sequence joins TRBV7-9 and TRBJ1-1; 7 nucleotides line up with TRBD1. This CDR3 comprises 15 residues. V lost 7 bases and J lost 0; bases outside the gene matches: 8. Germline V gene data show CDR1 as SEHNR and CDR2 as FQNEAQ (reference sequence). CDR3 amino acids: CASNAEDRLNTEAFF. CDR3 bases: TGTGCCAGCAACGCAGAGGACAGGTTGAACACTGAAGCTTTCTTT.

V is TRBV5-1 and J is TRBJ2-3; D is possibly TRBD1 (6 bases). Trimming stripped 0 bases from V and 4 bases from J, with 15 bases between. From germline, CDR1 is SGHRS and CDR2 YFSETQ. CDR3 length: 16 residues. The DNA of the CDR3 is TGCGCCAGCAGCTTGGGGGCTCTAGGGGGTGCAGATACGCAGTATTTT. This gives the protein CASSLGALGGADTQYF. The full variable domain, in which reference TRBV5-1 and TRBJ2-3 provide the parts outside the CDR3, is KAGVTQTPRYLIKTRGQQVTLSCSPISGHRSVSWYQQTPGQGLQFLFEYFSETQRNKGNFPGRFSGRQFSNSRSEMNVSTLELGDSALYLCASSLGALGGADTQYFGPGTRLTVL.

The chain has TRBV12-3 or TRBV12-4 and TRBJ2-7; 11 bases map to TRBD2. The trim removed 6 bases at V and 3 bases at J, leaving 1 base unmatched. The CDR3 totals 13 residues. The CDR3 loop reads CASRGLADYEQYF. As DNA, the CDR3 is TGTGCCAGCAGGGGACTAGCGGACTACGAGCAGTACTTC.

The chain combines TRBV5-1 with TRBJ2-7; 7 bases line up with TRBD2. The CDR3 runs to 15 residues. Germline V lookup: CDR1 SGHRS, CDR2 YFSETQ. Trimming at V came to 0 bases and at J to 0 bases, leaving 3 bases not matched to a gene. The CDR3 DNA follows: TGCGCCAGCAGCTTGGGGCTAGCGGCCTCCTACGAGCAGTACTTC. Encoded protein: CASSLGLAASYEQYF.

The J gene is TRBJ1-4, the V gene TRBV30; D is perhaps TRBD1 (5 bases). Trimming stripped 2 bases from V and 4 bases from J, with 8 bases between. CDR1 GTSNPN and CDR2 SVGIG come from the germline V gene (reference sequence). The CDR3 length is 13 residues. The CDR3 DNA follows: TGTGCCTGGAGTCAGGGAGGTAATGAAAAACTGTTTTTT. Amino acid sequence: CAWSQGGNEKLFF.

The chain carries TRBV9 and TRBJ1-1; TRBD1 might be the D (5 bases). The V end was cut by 6 bases, the J end by 0 bases, with 15 bases between. The CDR3 length is 15 residues. Germline values: CDR1 SGDLS, CDR2 YYNGEE. CDR3 sequence reads: CASTLFGDLNTEAFF. CDR3 nucleotide sequence: TGTGCCAGCACCCTGTTTGGGGACTTGAACACTGAAGCTTTCTTT.

CDR3 in DNA: TGTGCCAGAAGCTTCGGTTGGGACGGGGTTCCCTACGAGCAGTACTTC. Its translation is CARSFGWDGVPYEQYF. The chain carries TRBV5-3 and TRBJ2-7; tentatively, D is TRBD1 or TRBD2 (5 bases each). TRBV5-3 is classed as an ORF, of uncertain function. Trimming left V 2 bases short and J 2 bases short, with 17 bases between. The CDR3 length is 16 residues.

The V gene is TRBV30, the J gene TRBJ1-1; D remains ambiguous. The CDR3 length is 11 residues. Germline V gene lookup returns CDR1 GTSNPN and CDR2 SVGIG (reference sequence). V was shortened by 5 bases and J by 1 base, with 5 bases between the two germline ends. In DNA, the CDR3 is TGTGCCTGGGCAGGGAACACTGAAGCTTTCTTT. This encodes CAWAGNTEAFF.

CDR3 sequence (DNA): TGTGCCAGCAGCTTGGCTTACAGGGACACTGAAGCTTTCTTT. This codes for CASSLAYRDTEAFF. The chain joins TRBV5-5 to TRBJ1-1; a weak D match, TRBD1 (6 bases). The germline V gene has CDR1 SGHKS and CDR2 YYEKEE (reference sequence). Trimming left V 0 bases short and J 3 bases short, with 9 bases between. CDR3 length equals 14 residues.

The CDR3 DNA reads TGTGCCAGTAGTATGACAGGCAATGGCTACACCTTC. Protein product: CASSMTGNGYTF. This rearrangement joins TRBV19 to TRBJ1-2; the D gene is possibly TRBD1 (6 bases). Deletions cut 3 bases from V and 6 bases from J, with 8 bases between. The CDR3 runs to 12 residues. Germline assignment: CDR1 LNHDA and CDR2 SQIVND (reference sequence). Filled out from reference TRBV19 and TRBJ1-2, the complete variable domain reads DGGITQSPKYLFRKEGQNVTLSCEQNLNHDAMYWYRQDPGQGLRLIYYSQIVNDFQKGDIAEGYSVSREKKESFPLTVTSAQKNPTAFYLCASSMTGNGYTFGSGTRLTVV.

The V call is TRBV10-3, the J call TRBJ2-3, with TRBD1 matching over 7 bases. Trimming removed 7 bases from V and 3 bases from J; junction bases left unmatched: 4. In germline, CDR1 is ENHRY, CDR2 SYGVKD. The CDR3 runs to 13 residues. The CDR3 DNA reads as TGTGCCATCACTCCGACAGGGACAGATACGCAGTATTTT. Residues: CAITPTGTDTQYF.

The chain joins TRBV29-1 to TRBJ2-4; D gene uncertain. The germline V and J ends were trimmed by 6 bases and 0 bases, with 9 bases remaining between them. This CDR3 has 13 residues. In germline, CDR1 is SQVTM, CDR2 ANQGSEA. CDR3: CSVLIPAKNIQYF. The CDR3 coding sequence is TGCAGCGTATTGATCCCAGCCAAAAACATTCAGTACTTC. Full variable domain (remainder filled in from reference TRBV29-1 and TRBJ2-4): SAVISQKPSRDICQRGTSLTIQCQVDSQVTMMFWYRQQPGQSLTLIATANQGSEATYESGFVIDKFPISRPNLTFSTLTVSNMSPEDSSIYLCSVLIPAKNIQYFGAGTRLSVL.

The chain employs TRBV7-9 and TRBJ2-5; D is perhaps TRBD1 (8 bases). The germline V and J ends were trimmed by 5 bases and 4 bases, with 23 bases remaining between them. Germline V gene data show CDR1 as SEHNR and CDR2 as FQNEAQ (reference sequence). The CDR3 runs to 17 residues. CDR3 region: CASSGSGTGRRGETQYF. As DNA, the CDR3 is TGTGCCAGCAGCGGAAGCGGGACAGGTAGAAGAGGAGAGACCCAGTACTTC.

The J gene is TRBJ1-5, the V gene TRBV25-1; the match to TRBD1 covers 8 bases. The V gene's germline CDR1 is MGHDK and CDR2 SYGVNS. CDR3 size: 15 residues. The J segment lost 4 bases and the V segment lost 3 bases, leaving 5 bases of the junction unmatched. This CDR3 reads CASSDQQGVNQPQHF. The CDR3 coding sequence is TGTGCCAGCAGTGATCAACAGGGGGTAAATCAGCCCCAGCATTTT.

J is TRBJ1-4 and V is TRBV3-1 (or the pseudogene TRBV3-2); 7 bases fit TRBD1. The CDR3 extends over 16 amino acids. The germline gives CDR1 LGHDT, CDR2 YNNKEL (reference sequence). With V trimmed by 1 base and J by 2 bases, 4 bases remained unmatched. CDR3 coding DNA: TGTGCCAGCAGCCAAGGGGGACAGATTACTAATGAAAAACTGTTTTTT. Residues: CASSQGGQITNEKLFF.

The rearrangement joins TRBV7-9 to TRBJ2-1; possible D gene TRBD1, 6 bases. Germline-derived CDR1 and CDR2 are SEHNR and FQNEAQ (reference sequence). Trimming left V 5 bases short and J 4 bases short, with 12 bases between. The CDR3 runs 14 residues. In DNA form, the CDR3 reads TGTGCCAGCAGCCACCCCGGGACATACAATGAGCAGTTCTTC. Protein: CASSHPGTYNEQFF. The full variable domain, with the rest looked up from reference TRBV7-9 and TRBJ2-1, is DTGVSQNPRHKITKRGQNVTFRCDPISEHNRLYWYRQTLGQGPEFLTYFQNEAQLEKSRLLSDRFSAERPKGSFSTLEIQRTEQGDSAMYLCASSHPGTYNEQFFGPGTRLTVL.

The V and J genes are TRBV6-6 and TRBJ1-2; maybe TRBD1 (5 bases). Trimming left V 0 bases short and J 5 bases short, with 16 bases between. CDR1 and CDR2 from the germline V gene are MNHNY and SVGAGI (reference sequence). The CDR3 totals 16 residues. The CDR3 reads CASSYSFQGLRYGYTF. The DNA of the CDR3 is TGTGCCAGCAGTTACTCGTTCCAGGGACTGAGATATGGCTACACCTTC.

In this sample, this clone turned up a few times. The CDR3 nucleotides are TGTGCCAGTAGTATCCAGGGGGCAGATTCACCCCTCCACTTT. It encodes CASSIQGADSPLHF. This chain uses TRBV19 with TRBJ1-6; 8 nucleotides agree with TRBD1. The CDR3 spans 14 residues. J gave up 8 bases and V 3 bases, and 3 bases lay outside the gene matches. Germline V gene sequence: CDR1 LNHDA, CDR2 SQIVND (reference sequence).

The J gene is TRBJ2-2, the V gene TRBV6-4; D ambiguous. The V and J ends lost 3 bases and 1 base respectively, with 3 bases between them. CDR1 is MRHNA, CDR2 SNTAGT, per germline. This CDR3 has 13 residues. The CDR3 reads CASSEGNTGELFF. CDR3 DNA sequence: TGTGCCAGCAGTGAGGGGAACACCGGGGAGCTGTTTTTT.

The chain employs TRBV9 and TRBJ1-2; D unclear. The CDR3 length is 12 residues. With 4 bases removed from V and 6 bases from J, the gap between germline ends came to 10 bases. Germline CDR1 SGDLS, CDR2 YYNGEE. In DNA, the CDR3 is TGTGCCAGCAGCCCAAACTCTGATGGCTACACCTTC. This translates into CASSPNSDGYTF.

This sequence joins TRBV3-1 (or the pseudogene TRBV3-2) and TRBJ2-2, with 8 nucleotides matching TRBD1. The CDR3 totals 15 residues. CDR1 and CDR2 from the germline V gene are LGHDT and YNNKEL (reference sequence). V trimming: 1 base; J trimming: 6 bases; junction bases outside the gene matches: 4. DNA for the CDR3: TGTGCCAGCAGCCAAGGGACAGGGAAGGCCGGGGAGCTGTTTTTT. It translates to CASSQGTGKAGELFF.

The V call is TRBV7-9, the J call TRBJ1-1, with TRBD1 matching 7 bases. This CDR3 contains 19 residues. J lost 0 bases, V lost 5 bases, and 18 bases had no gene match. Germline V gives CDR1 SEHNR, CDR2 FQNEAQ (reference sequence). CDR3 sequence (DNA): TGTGCCAGCAGCGCCCAGGGACAGATAGGTGTACTATTGAACACTGAAGCTTTCTTT. Translated, it gives CASSAQGQIGVLLNTEAFF.

The chain has TRBV19 and TRBJ1-5, with D maybe TRBD1 (5 bases). Germline-derived CDR1 and CDR2 are LNHDA and SQIVND (reference sequence). This CDR3 spans 16 amino acids. Trimming cost V 3 bases and J 5 bases, with 17 bases left between them. CDR3 residues: CASSMARREVDQPQHF. In DNA form, the CDR3 reads TGTGCCAGTAGTATGGCCCGCAGGGAGGTGGATCAGCCCCAGCATTTT. Drawing the rest from reference TRBV19 and TRBJ1-5, the complete variable domain is DGGITQSPKYLFRKEGQNVTLSCEQNLNHDAMYWYRQDPGQGLRLIYYSQIVNDFQKGDIAEGYSVSREKKESFPLTVTSAQKNPTAFYLCASSMARREVDQPQHFGDGTRLSIL.

This chain joins TRBV6-5 and TRBJ2-7, with 11 positions matching TRBD1. This CDR3 has 13 amino acids. Per germline, CDR1 MNHEY and CDR2 SVGAGI. V lost 8 bases and J lost 4; bases outside the gene matches: 4. The CDR3 nucleotides are TGTGCCAGCGAGGACAGGGGGCTGTACGAGCAGTACTTC. Translated: CASEDRGLYEQYF.

V gene TRBV2 combines with J gene TRBJ2-7, with D possibly matching TRBD2 (5 bases). In germline, CDR1 is SNHLY, CDR2 FYNNEI. The CDR3 loop spans 13 amino acids. V lost 7 bases and J lost 9, with 19 bases in between. The CDR3 spells CASIETPTSGQYF. DNA of the CDR3: TGTGCCAGCATCGAGACACCTACGAGCGGGCAGTACTTC.

V gene TRBV7-2 combines with J gene TRBJ2-5, with TRBD1 identical over 9 bases. Trimming removed 3 bases from V and 4 bases from J; junction bases left unmatched: 3. There are 14 residues in the CDR3. Germline assignment: CDR1 SGHTA and CDR2 FQGNSA. The CDR3 sequence is CASSFRQGVETQYF. CDR3 nucleotide sequence: TGTGCCAGCAGCTTCAGACAGGGGGTAGAGACCCAGTACTTC.

The chain is built from TRBV6-5 and TRBJ1-1; D is undetermined. Trimming removed 6 bases from V and 2 bases from J, with 16 bases in between. CDR3 size: 15 residues. CDR1 and CDR2 (germline): MNHEY, SVGAGI. The DNA for the CDR3 is TGTGCCAGCAGAGAGTGGAAGCCAGAAAACACTGAAGCTTTCTTT. This translates into CASREWKPENTEAFF.

The chain couples TRBV20-1 to TRBJ2-3, with 11 bases aligning to TRBD2. Unmatched junction bases numbered 7, after V lost 3 bases and J lost 2 bases. CDR3 length equals 16 residues. Germline V CDR1 and CDR2: DFQATT, SNEGSKA (reference sequence). Written as DNA, the CDR3 is TGCAGTGCTAGTAACAGACTAGCGGGGAACACAGATACGCAGTATTTT. Protein: CSASNRLAGNTDTQYF.